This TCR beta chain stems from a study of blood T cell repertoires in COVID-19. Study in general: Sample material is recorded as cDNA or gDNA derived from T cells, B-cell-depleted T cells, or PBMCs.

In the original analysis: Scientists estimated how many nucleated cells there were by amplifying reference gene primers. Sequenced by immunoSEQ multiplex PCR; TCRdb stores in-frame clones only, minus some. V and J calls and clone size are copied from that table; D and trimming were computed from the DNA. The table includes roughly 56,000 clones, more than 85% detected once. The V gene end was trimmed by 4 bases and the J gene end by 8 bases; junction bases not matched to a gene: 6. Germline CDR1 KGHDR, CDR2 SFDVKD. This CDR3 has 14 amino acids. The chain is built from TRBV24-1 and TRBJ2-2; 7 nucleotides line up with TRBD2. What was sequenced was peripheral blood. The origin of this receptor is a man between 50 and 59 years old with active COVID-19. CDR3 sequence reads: CATSDRTSAGELFF. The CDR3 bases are TGTGCCACCAGTGACAGGACTAGTGCGGGGGAGCTGTTTTTT.